This TCR beta chain was recorded in a study of T cells expressing NK-cell markers. Study-wide context: Seven donors tested HCMV-seropositive and one tested seronegative among the eight sequenced.

TCRdb re-called the 5' RACE reads and shows each CDR3 protein once, DNA omitted. The listing contains about 150,000 distinct CDR3 sequences. The CDR3 loop spans 15 amino acids. The germline CDR1 and CDR2 sequences are DFQATT and SNEGSKA (reference sequence). The V call is TRBV20-1, the J call TRBJ2-1; as DNA is missing, the TRBD2 call by TCRdb cannot be tested. Sequenced sample: blood T cells: a sorted CD56 or NKG2C T cell subset, CD4+ or CD8+ T cells, or bulk PBMC T cells (not recorded which). The source is a woman aged 50 to 60 in good health. The chain's CDR3 is CSARTSGSPAHEQFF.